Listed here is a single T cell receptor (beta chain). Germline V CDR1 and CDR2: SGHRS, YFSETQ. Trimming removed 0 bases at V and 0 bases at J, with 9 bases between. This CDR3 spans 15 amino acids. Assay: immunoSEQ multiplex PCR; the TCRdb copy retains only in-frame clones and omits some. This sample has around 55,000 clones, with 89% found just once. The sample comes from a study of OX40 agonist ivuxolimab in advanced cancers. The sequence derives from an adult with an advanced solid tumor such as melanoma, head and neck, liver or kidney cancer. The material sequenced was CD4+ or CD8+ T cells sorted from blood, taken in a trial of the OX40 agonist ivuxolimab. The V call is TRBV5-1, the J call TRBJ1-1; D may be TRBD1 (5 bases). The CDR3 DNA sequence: TGCGCCAGCAGCTTGGATGGGGGGATGAACACTGAAGCTTTCTTT. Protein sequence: CASSLDGGMNTEAFF.